The 30 T cell receptor beta chains in this list originate from one sample, sequenced in a study of shared clonotypes between healthy human individuals. Method: immunoSEQ multiplex PCR; TCRdb's copy keeps in-frame clones and lacks some. The repertoire holds 2 million to 2.5 million clones, over 85% seen once, with around 0.37% in the top ten. The sample taken for sequencing was naive CD4+ T cells from PBMCs. Subset here: CD45RA+ positively selected. These receptors all come from a man between 18 and 35 years old in good health. Some clones in this sample may be carry-over from other donors' samples.

The chain links TRBV28 to TRBJ1-5; weak D call: TRBD1 (5 bases). CDR3 length: 16 residues. Trimming removed 4 bases from V and 6 bases from J, with 19 bases in between. The germline V gene has CDR1 MDHEN and CDR2 SYDVKM. Written as DNA, the CDR3 is TGTGCCAGCAGTTCCTTTCGGGGGGTTGGTAGTCAGCCCCAGCATTTT. This encodes CASSSFRGVGSQPQHF.

In DNA form, the CDR3 reads TGTGCCAGCAGCTTAAGCGGGGGGAGCAATCAGCCCCAGCATTTT. The encoded protein is CASSLSGGSNQPQHF. V usage is TRBV7-9 and J usage is TRBJ1-5, with D tentatively TRBD1 (5 bases). The germline V gene has CDR1 SEHNR and CDR2 FQNEAQ (reference sequence). This CDR3 spans 15 amino acids. Trimming pared 2 bases from V and 1 base from J, leaving 9 bases between.

This chain connects TRBV5-5 to TRBJ2-5; no firm D call. Deletions cut 3 bases from V and 4 bases from J, with 13 bases between. Germline lookup yields CDR1 SGHKS and CDR2 YYEKEE (reference sequence). There are 14 residues in the CDR3. CDR3 region: CASSWVWDGETQYF. In DNA form, the CDR3 reads TGTGCCAGCAGCTGGGTTTGGGATGGAGAGACCCAGTACTTC.

V is TRBV27 and J is TRBJ1-5; 10 bases line up with TRBD1. Looked up from germline, CDR1 is MNHEY and CDR2 is SMNVEV (reference sequence). With 8 bases clipped from V and 9 bases from J, the junction kept 7 bases outside the gene matches. The CDR3 length is 13 residues. The CDR3 is CASSDRGLRPQHF. In DNA form, the CDR3 reads TGTGCCAGCTCCGACAGGGGGCTTCGGCCCCAGCATTTT.

V and J are TRBV7-2 and TRBJ2-3; maybe TRBD2 (6 bases). CDR1 SGHTA and CDR2 FQGNSA come from the germline V gene. V gave up 2 bases and J gave up 5 bases, with 17 bases separating them. The CDR3 is made up of 16 amino acids. The CDR3 sequence: CASSLFSSVRGDTQYF. CDR3 DNA: TGTGCCAGCAGCTTATTTTCTAGCGTAAGGGGAGATACGCAGTATTTT.

This clone was detected a few times. The chain is built from TRBV4-1 and TRBJ1-2; D ambiguous. Germline V lookup: CDR1 MGHRA, CDR2 YSYEKL. This CDR3 has 16 residues. V was clipped by 3 bases and J by 5 bases, with 19 bases between them. In nucleotides, the CDR3 is TGCGCCAGCAGCCAGGCAGGAGCAGAGGACCCTTATGGCTACACCTTC. Its translation is CASSQAGAEDPYGYTF.

J is TRBJ2-7 and V is TRBV7-9; D unresolved. Trimming took 1 base from V and 7 from J, leaving 14 bases between them. Germline V lookup: CDR1 SEHNR, CDR2 FQNEAQ (reference sequence). The CDR3 has 14 amino acids. CDR3 DNA: TGTGCCAGCAGCTTAGACCGCTCCGGAGATGAGCAGTACTTC. It encodes CASSLDRSGDEQYF.

The chain has TRBV30 and TRBJ1-4, with D maybe TRBD1 (5 bases). Per germline, CDR1 GTSNPN and CDR2 SVGIG (reference sequence). The ends were cut back, 2 bases at V and 5 bases at J, with 12 bases in the middle. This CDR3 has 14 amino acids. This chain's CDR3 is CAWSRGRGNEKLFF. DNA for the CDR3: TGTGCCTGGAGTAGAGGACGGGGGAATGAAAAACTGTTTTTT.

The chain recombines TRBV5-1 with TRBJ1-1; tentatively, D is TRBD1 (6 bases). Germline V gene sequence: CDR1 SGHRS, CDR2 YFSETQ. The CDR3 consists of 14 residues. V lost 3 bases and J lost 7, with 16 bases in between. The CDR3 protein is CASSWGTPSIEAFF. CDR3 nucleotide sequence: TGCGCCAGCAGCTGGGGGACACCCAGCATTGAAGCTTTCTTT.

As DNA, the CDR3 is TGTGCCAGCAGCCCGGGACTAGCGGGCGATGAGCAGTTCTTC. It translates to CASSPGLAGDEQFF. The J gene is TRBJ2-1, the V gene TRBV7-8; the match to TRBD2 covers 12 bases. CDR1 and CDR2 (germline): SGHVS, FQNEAQ. The CDR3 length is 14 residues. Trimming at V came to 5 bases and at J to 8 bases, leaving 4 bases not matched to a gene.

The table lists this clone with a count of one. The chain couples TRBV6-1 to TRBJ1-2, with D unresolved. V lost 4 bases and J lost 4, with 13 bases in between. This CDR3 has 14 residues. The germline gives CDR1 MNHNS, CDR2 SASEGT. The CDR3 is CASSVGQPFYGYTF. The CDR3 bases are TGTGCCAGCAGTGTTGGGCAGCCCTTCTATGGCTACACCTTC.

The chain carries TRBV7-9 and TRBJ2-1; 14 nucleotides line up with TRBD2. This CDR3 has 19 amino acids. Germline-derived CDR1 and CDR2 are SEHNR and FQNEAQ (reference sequence). Trimming took 6 bases from V and 0 from J; bases not matched to a gene: 10. CDR3 DNA: TGTGCCAGCAGGGCCGGGACTAGCGGGAGACCAAGCTCCTACAATGAGCAGTTCTTC. Residues: CASRAGTSGRPSSYNEQFF.

As regards this clone: Other DNA sequences from this sample encode an identical CDR3 as well. The V gene is TRBV5-6, the J gene TRBJ2-2, with D uncertain. This CDR3 spans 11 amino acids. CDR1 is SGHDT, CDR2 YYEEEE, per germline. The V and J ends lost 2 bases and 7 bases respectively, with 3 bases between them. CDR3 sequence: CASSFRGELFF. As DNA, the CDR3 is TGTGCCAGCAGCTTCCGCGGGGAGCTGTTTTTT.

To note about this clone: In the same sample, other DNA sequences code for this CDR3. The genes are TRBV5-1 and TRBJ2-7; D is unresolved. V lost 0 bases and J lost 4, with 8 bases in between. CDR3 length equals 13 residues. Germline V gene sequence: CDR1 SGHRS, CDR2 YFSETQ. For the CDR3, the DNA is TGCGCCAGCAGCTTGGACAGAGGATACGAGCAGTACTTC. This encodes CASSLDRGYEQYF. Complete variable domain (other parts from reference TRBV5-1 and TRBJ2-7): KAGVTQTPRYLIKTRGQQVTLSCSPISGHRSVSWYQQTPGQGLQFLFEYFSETQRNKGNFPGRFSGRQFSNSRSEMNVSTLELGDSALYLCASSLDRGYEQYFGPGTRLTVT.

This chain uses TRBV29-1 with TRBJ2-5; D gene unclear. V was shortened by 3 bases and J by 5 bases, with 10 bases between the two germline ends. This CDR3 is 12 amino acids long. Germline assignment: CDR1 SQVTM and CDR2 ANQGSEA. CDR3 DNA sequence: TGCAGCGTTGACTGGCAGACTGAGACCCAGTACTTC. As protein: CSVDWQTETQYF.

The V call is TRBV9, the J call TRBJ1-1; a weak D match, TRBD1 (6 bases). The germline V gene has CDR1 SGDLS and CDR2 YYNGEE. V was clipped by 4 bases and J by 4 bases, with 14 bases between them. The CDR3 length is 14 residues. DNA of the CDR3: TGTGCCAGCAGCCCTAAGGGGGGGGGCACTGAAGCTTTCTTT. Its protein product is CASSPKGGGTEAFF.

This chain connects TRBV9 to TRBJ2-3, with 9 positions matching TRBD2. CDR3 size: 16 residues. CDR1 SGDLS and CDR2 YYNGEE come from the germline V gene. Trimming took 0 bases from V and 5 from J; bases not matched to a gene: 7. CDR3 DNA sequence: TGTGCCAGCAGCGTAGCGGGCGGGAGGGCCTTAGATACGCAGTATTTT. As protein: CASSVAGGRALDTQYF.

The V and J genes are TRBV6-1 and TRBJ1-1; the D is unclear. The CDR3 loop spans 10 amino acids. The V end was cut by 11 bases, the J end by 5 bases, with 9 bases between. The germline gives CDR1 MNHNS, CDR2 SASEGT. Written as DNA, the CDR3 is TGTGCCGGCGGCCGGACTGAAGCTTTCTTT. Amino acids: CAGGRTEAFF.

This chain links TRBV6-6 with TRBJ1-5, with D tentatively TRBD1 (5 bases). Between the trimmed V and J ends, which lost 2 bases and 0 bases, there was a span of 11 bases. The CDR3 spans 16 residues. Germline V gene data show CDR1 as MNHNY and CDR2 as SVGAGI (reference sequence). In DNA, the CDR3 is TGTGCCAGCAGTTACGGACAAGGATATAGCAATCAGCCCCAGCATTTT. Translation: CASSYGQGYSNQPQHF.

This rearrangement joins TRBV7-9 to TRBJ1-1; perhaps TRBD1 as D (5 bases). CDR3 length: 13 residues. Germline CDR1 SEHNR, CDR2 FQNEAQ (reference sequence). V was clipped by 4 bases and J by 3 bases, with 9 bases between them. The CDR3: CASSSIRDTEAFF. In DNA, the CDR3 is TGTGCCAGCAGCTCGATCAGGGACACTGAAGCTTTCTTT. The whole variable domain, filled in from reference TRBV7-9 and TRBJ1-1, reads DTGVSQNPRHKITKRGQNVTFRCDPISEHNRLYWYRQTLGQGPEFLTYFQNEAQLEKSRLLSDRFSAERPKGSFSTLEIQRTEQGDSAMYLCASSSIRDTEAFFGQGTRLTVV.

The chain recombines TRBV9 with TRBJ1-1; D is uncertain. This CDR3 has 14 amino acids. Germline-derived CDR1 and CDR2 are SGDLS and YYNGEE. V lost 0 bases and J lost 4, with 10 bases in between. The CDR3 DNA follows: TGTGCCAGCAGCGTAGAGAGCGAAGTCACTGAAGCTTTCTTT. Amino acids: CASSVESEVTEAFF. The whole variable domain, remainder taken from reference TRBV9 and TRBJ1-1, is DSGVTQTPKHLITATGQRVTLRCSPRSGDLSVYWYQQSLDQGLQFLIQYYNGEERAKGNILERFSAQQFPDLHSELNLSSLELGDSALYFCASSVESEVTEAFFGQGTRLTVV.

This chain joins TRBV27 and TRBJ2-2; D remains unclear. V was trimmed by 7 bases and J by 13 bases, leaving 19 bases between them. Germline assignment: CDR1 MNHEY and CDR2 SMNVEV (reference sequence). This CDR3 spans 13 amino acids. CDR3 sequence (DNA): TGTGCCAGCACCAGTCTTTCCCCTAGTACGCTGTTTTTT. Translated: CASTSLSPSTLFF.

The chain couples TRBV28 to TRBJ1-3; D not resolved. Germline-derived CDR1 and CDR2 are MDHEN and SYDVKM. The CDR3 sequence is 16 residues long. V shed 7 bases and J shed 5 bases, with 21 bases lying between them. CDR3 residues: CASTTFETKGRNTIYF. CDR3 coding DNA: TGTGCCAGCACCACCTTCGAGACAAAGGGAAGAAACACCATATATTTT. Complete variable domain (other parts from reference TRBV28 and TRBJ1-3): DVKVTQSSRYLVKRTGEKVFLECVQDMDHENMFWYRQDPGLGLRLIYFSYDVKMKEKGDIPEGYSVSREKKERFSLILESASTNQTSMYLCASTTFETKGRNTIYFGEGSWLTVV.

The chain carries TRBV5-1 and TRBJ1-1; no clear D. The CDR3 runs 15 residues. With 0 bases removed from V and 0 bases from J, the gap between germline ends came to 9 bases. The germline gives CDR1 SGHRS, CDR2 YFSETQ. CDR3 DNA: TGCGCCAGCAGCTTGGGTGGTCTCATGAACACTGAAGCTTTCTTT. It encodes CASSLGGLMNTEAFF.

The chain employs TRBV6-6 and TRBJ2-7, with 11 bases aligning to TRBD2. Unmatched junction bases numbered 10, after V lost 5 bases and J lost 7 bases. There are 15 residues in the CDR3. CDR1 and CDR2 from the germline V gene are MNHNY and SVGAGI (reference sequence). The CDR3 reads CASSTRTSGSREQYF. The CDR3 nucleotides read TGTGCCAGCAGTACAAGGACTAGCGGGTCGCGGGAGCAGTACTTC.

The chain joins TRBV18 to TRBJ2-5; perhaps TRBD2 as D (5 bases). Germline lookup yields CDR1 KGHSH and CDR2 LQKENI. Between the trimmed V and J ends, which lost 3 bases and 4 bases, there was a span of 12 bases. The CDR3 runs to 14 residues. The CDR3 bases are TGTGCCAGCTCACCCCTACCGGGGTCAGAGACCCAGTACTTC. Translated: CASSPLPGSETQYF.

The V call is TRBV2, the J call TRBJ1-1, with D unresolved. Trimming left V 0 bases short and J 4 bases short, with 9 bases between. Germline V gene sequence: CDR1 SNHLY, CDR2 FYNNEI. The CDR3 extends over 14 amino acids. CDR3 sequence (DNA): TGTGCCAGCAGTGAAGCGCTCGTATTCACTGAAGCTTTCTTT. This gives the protein CASSEALVFTEAFF.

Here the CDR3 DNA reads TGTGCCAGCAGCTTAGTAGGGAGGACGACAGGCTCCTACAATGAGCAGTTCTTC. Protein product: CASSLVGRTTGSYNEQFF. The rearrangement joins TRBV11-3 to TRBJ2-1; D is perhaps TRBD1 or TRBD2 (6 bases each). The CDR3 length is 18 residues. V was shortened by 1 base and J by 0 bases, with 16 bases between the two germline ends. The germline V gene encodes CDR1 SGHNT and CDR2 YENEEA.

Worth noting for this clone: Other DNA variants within this sample encode the same CDR3. This chain connects TRBV6-5 to TRBJ2-7; D is possibly TRBD1 (6 bases). Deletions cut 5 bases from V and 2 bases from J, with 10 bases between. Germline V gives CDR1 MNHEY, CDR2 SVGAGI. CDR3 length: 13 residues. The CDR3 here is CASSRTVTYEQYF. As DNA, the CDR3 is TGTGCCAGCAGTCGGACAGTCACCTACGAGCAGTACTTC.

Here the CDR3 DNA reads TGCGCCAGCAGCCGACCGACAGGGGGGACTACTGAAGCTTTCTTT. Protein product: CASSRPTGGTTEAFF. The chain couples TRBV4-1 to TRBJ1-1, with 9 bases aligning to TRBD1. The CDR3 loop spans 15 amino acids. CDR1 and CDR2 from the germline V gene are MGHRA and YSYEKL. V lost 4 bases and J lost 5; bases outside the gene matches: 8.